This TCR beta chain was captured by sequencing in a study of blood T cell repertoires in COVID-19. Study summary: COVID-19 samples collected from the United States, Italy and Spain covered acute and convalescent phases. T cells, B-cell-depleted T cells, or PBMCs supplied cDNA or gDNA.

The V gene lost 6 bases and the J gene lost 1 base, with 3 bases spanning the gap. CDR3 length: 12 amino acids. From germline, CDR1 is MGHDK and CDR2 SYGVNS. Sequencing used immunoSEQ multiplex PCR; TCRdb keeps in-frame clones, though not all of them. The sample lists about 500,000 clones; 75% to 90% were seen once. This receptor was identified in a man aged 18 to 35 with COVID-19, enrolled during active disease. Sequences were obtained from peripheral blood. This rearrangement joins TRBV25-1 to TRBJ2-2, with D hard to call. The CDR3 DNA reads TGTGCCAGCAGCGGGAACACCGGGGAGCTGTTTTTT. This gives the protein CASSGNTGELFF.